The sequence of this TCR beta chain was determined in a study of T cell clusters in autoimmune cytopenias (dated by TCRdb to between 2018 and 2021). In the study overall: A median TRB sequencing depth of 50,000 or so reads per sample was reached, and a median of roughly 2,500 distinct TRB clonotypes per sample was obtained. The study was designed to test whether a disease-specific immune repertoire signature usable as a blood-based biomarker is carried by autoimmune cytopenia patients. Alongside healthy, CLL and autoimmune hepatitis controls, autoimmune cytopenia patients had their peripheral blood TRB and IGH repertoires sequenced at active disease and again during treatment follow-up.

No count is logged; frequency rates this clonotype as medium-sized (0.01 to 0.1%). Its antigen remains unidentified. Study-level results and caveats: A lack of physiological T cell clusters in primary autoimmune cytopenia patients was suggested by GLIPH, as 51 clusters were found to be exclusive to healthy donors versus about 16 exclusive to patients. The T cell clusters were defined only in silico, and the functional role of the clusters was left to be validated experimentally. The TRB repertoire shifts, including less even repertoires in secondary cytopenia and CLL, mostly reflected lymphoma bias and not autoimmunity. Healthy donors had almost three times as many exclusive TRB clusters as active autoimmune hepatitis patients, a finding consistent with an autoimmunity-wide signature. The cluster-lack signature was not observed for secondary cytopenia versus CLL, as the signature was apparently masked by the dominant lymphoma-associated repertoire.

TRB amplification used 250 ng of peripheral blood genomic DNA, some 38,000 genome equivalents, per sample. Sequences SGHVS (CDR1) and FNYEAQ (CDR2) are obtained from the germline V gene. The CDR3 starts with the cysteine, ends with the phenylalanine, and has 15 residues. There is no recorded DNA. To amplify TRB rearrangements, a touch-down multiplex PCR protocol was run with the TRB-A and TRB-B primer pools combined in a single tube. Two consecutive PCR reactions with Phusion HS II polymerase added Illumina adapters and sample indices to the amplicons. After gel purification with the NucleoSpin Gel and PCR Clean-up kit, the amplicons were quantified by Qubit and checked for quality on an Agilent 2100 Bioanalyzer. Libraries were sequenced on an Illumina MiSeq using 600-cycle, single-indexed, paired-end runs. From the authors' description of their analysis: MiXCR version 2.1.12, together with the default MiXCR reference library, was used to align and assemble the TRB reads. A clone was defined by each unique CDR3 nucleotide sequence, and the analysis included only productive sequences supported by at least two reads. To assess repertoire diversity, an R script computed alpha-parameterized diversity profiles (alpha 0 to 5), which included the Shannon (alpha 1) and Simpson (alpha 2) indices. The tcR package was used to compute combinatorial TRB VJ usage, which was then compared between cohorts by principal component analysis with ade4. Using GLIPH, TCRbeta CDR3s were clustered on pairs of cohorts matched for age and read depth, and a Wilcoxon test was used to compare cluster frequencies. TCRdb reprocessed the public reads and reports one entry per CDR3 protein sequence, without DNA. TCRdb's processing, not the study's, gives the V and J calls here. The sample's clone listing holds about 6,000 distinct CDR3 sequences. The ten biggest clones cover 15% to 20% of the sample.

Rearrangement joined TRBV7-6 to TRBJ1-5; absent DNA, TCRdb's TRBD1 call cannot be checked. Sequencing input: peripheral blood. The TCR was taken from a human donor with an autoimmune cytopenia or autoimmune hepatitis (not recorded which). The CDR3 protein: CASSSQGYSNQPQHF. Beyond the CDR3, the reference TRBV7-6 and TRBJ1-5 genes provide the residues; the full variable domain reads: GAGVSQSPRYKVTKRGQDVALRCDPISGHVSLYWYRQALGQGPEFLTYFNYEAQQDKSGLPNDRFSAERPEGSISTLTIQRTEQRDSAMYRCASSSQGYSNQPQHFGDGTRLSIL.